One sample yielded the 24 T cell receptor beta chains listed below, sequenced in a study of PD-1 blockade in mismatch repair-deficient tumors. Clones were read by immunoSEQ multiplex PCR, and TCRdb kept only the in-frame ones, dropping some. The table lists roughly 130,000 clones, almost 90% of them singletons. The sequencing used peripheral blood, collected roughly 67 weeks after starting pembrolizumab. The source is an adult with mismatch repair-deficient cancer.

The chain combines TRBV19 with TRBJ1-2; tentative D call: TRBD1 (5 bases). The germline CDR1 and CDR2 sequences are LNHDA and SQIVND (reference sequence). The CDR3 sequence is 14 residues long. The ends were cut back, 1 base at V and 2 bases at J, with 8 bases in the middle. CDR3 in DNA: TGTGCCAGTAGTATAGGTCAGGGCAACTATGGCTACACCTTC. Its translation is CASSIGQGNYGYTF. The complete variable domain, with remaining parts taken from reference TRBV19 and TRBJ1-2, reads DGGITQSPKYLFRKEGQNVTLSCEQNLNHDAMYWYRQDPGQGLRLIYYSQIVNDFQKGDIAEGYSVSREKKESFPLTVTSAQKNPTAFYLCASSIGQGNYGYTFGSGTRLTVV.

This chain connects TRBV21-1 to TRBJ2-7; the table assigns TRBD1, which was not confirmed against the DNA. TRBV21-1 is a pseudogene. The length of the CDR3 is 15 residues. Written as DNA, the CDR3 is TGTGCCAGCAGCAACCGGACAGTTGAAATTTACGAGCAGTACTTC. This codes for CASSNRTVEIYEQYF.

J is TRBJ2-3 and V is TRBV19, with TRBD2 identical over 16 bases. Germline V gives CDR1 LNHDA, CDR2 SQIVND (reference sequence). J lost 3 bases, V lost 5 bases, and 11 bases had no gene match. CDR3 length: 19 residues. In DNA, the CDR3 is TGTGCCAGTAGTCCCTCCCCGGGACTAGCGGGAGGGGCGACAGATACGCAGTATTTT. Translated: CASSPSPGLAGGATDTQYF.

V gene TRBV19 combines with J gene TRBJ2-7; tentative D call: TRBD2 (7 bases). V was pared by 6 bases and J by 5 bases, with 14 bases between. Per the germline V gene, CDR1 is LNHDA and CDR2 is SQIVND (reference sequence). The CDR3 has 13 amino acids. The CDR3 protein is CASSLEGGDEQYF. The CDR3 nucleotides are TGTGCCAGTAGCCTAGAGGGGGGGGACGAGCAGTACTTC. Full variable domain (rest looked up from reference TRBV19 and TRBJ2-7): DGGITQSPKYLFRKEGQNVTLSCEQNLNHDAMYWYRQDPGQGLRLIYYSQIVNDFQKGDIAEGYSVSREKKESFPLTVTSAQKNPTAFYLCASSLEGGDEQYFGPGTRLTVT.

The genes are TRBV5-1 and TRBJ1-5, with D uncertain. CDR3 length equals 11 residues. The V gene lost 3 bases and the J gene lost 5 bases, with 3 bases spanning the gap. The germline CDR1 and CDR2 sequences are SGHRS and YFSETQ. CDR3 in DNA: TGCGCCAGCAGCTCAGATCAGCCCCAGCATTTT. Encoded protein: CASSSDQPQHF. The whole variable domain, remainder taken from reference TRBV5-1 and TRBJ1-5, is KAGVTQTPRYLIKTRGQQVTLSCSPISGHRSVSWYQQTPGQGLQFLFEYFSETQRNKGNFPGRFSGRQFSNSRSEMNVSTLELGDSALYLCASSSDQPQHFGDGTRLSIL.

The chain joins TRBV6-5 to TRBJ2-1, with D hard to call. The V end lost 6 bases, the J end lost 5 bases, and 11 bases lay between the germline ends. The CDR3 extends over 13 amino acids. Per germline, CDR1 MNHEY and CDR2 SVGAGI. CDR3 bases: TGTGCCAGCAGCCTCCGGCCTAACAATGAGCAGTTCTTC. Translating it yields CASSLRPNNEQFF.

The genes are TRBV28 and TRBJ1-2; tentative D call: TRBD1 (5 bases). Germline values: CDR1 MDHEN, CDR2 SYDVKM. The CDR3 covers 14 residues. With 2 bases removed from V and 5 bases from J, the gap between germline ends came to 12 bases. For the CDR3, the DNA is TGTGCCAGCAGTTTAGAGGGGATAGGGTATGGCTACACCTTC. Translated: CASSLEGIGYGYTF.

The chain combines TRBV6-6 with TRBJ2-7; D is ambiguous. V lost 5 bases and J lost 2, with 13 bases in between. The CDR3 is 14 residues long. The germline V gene encodes CDR1 MNHNY and CDR2 SVGAGI (reference sequence). The CDR3 DNA reads TGTGCCAGCAGTATTGCCCTGGGCCCCTACGAGCAGTACTTC. Protein product: CASSIALGPYEQYF.

The chain employs TRBV6-5 and TRBJ2-2; TRBD2 is a possible D gene (6 bases). Germline V gives CDR1 MNHEY, CDR2 SVGAGI. The CDR3 totals 15 residues. Trimming took 0 bases from V and 6 from J, leaving 11 bases between them. Written as DNA, the CDR3 is TGTGCCAGCAGTTACTCGCCTAGCGTTGCCGGGGAGCTGTTTTTT. Amino acids: CASSYSPSVAGELFF.

The chain employs TRBV10-3 and TRBJ2-5; the match to TRBD1 covers 7 bases. Germline values: CDR1 ENHRY, CDR2 SYGVKD. The CDR3 consists of 13 residues. The V and J ends lost 3 bases and 4 bases, in that order; junction bases with no gene match: 2. This CDR3 reads CAISDNRGETQYF. In nucleotides, the CDR3 is TGTGCCATCAGTGATAACAGGGGAGAGACCCAGTACTTC.

This chain joins TRBV4-1 and TRBJ2-7, with D perhaps matching TRBD2 (6 bases). This CDR3 is built from 17 residues. CDR1 and CDR2 from the germline V gene are MGHRA and YSYEKL. Trimming left V 1 base short and J 4 bases short, with 20 bases between. The chain's CDR3 is CASSQGWLMEGLYEQYF. The CDR3 nucleotides are TGCGCCAGCAGCCAAGGATGGTTGATGGAGGGGCTGTACGAGCAGTACTTC.

The rearrangement uses TRBV6-5 and TRBJ1-4; 8 bases match TRBD1. This CDR3 has 15 residues. V lost 2 bases, J lost 5 bases, and 4 bases stayed unmatched. Germline-derived CDR1 and CDR2 are MNHEY and SVGAGI. CDR3 coding DNA: TGTGCCAGCAGTTACACGGGACAGGACAATGAAAAACTGTTTTTT. Residues: CASSYTGQDNEKLFF.

This chain joins TRBV27 and TRBJ2-5, with D unclear. V was pared by 5 bases and J by 9 bases, with 10 bases between. Germline V gene lookup returns CDR1 MNHEY and CDR2 SMNVEV (reference sequence). There are 11 residues in the CDR3. As DNA, the CDR3 is TGTGCCAGCAGTCCCAAGGTTTCCCAGTACTTC. Translated, it gives CASSPKVSQYF.

V usage is TRBV7-9 and J usage is TRBJ1-2, with 7 bases lining up with TRBD1. Germline V gene sequence: CDR1 SEHNR, CDR2 FQNEAQ (reference sequence). V was pared by 5 bases and J by 4 bases, with 7 bases of the junction left unmatched. The CDR3 loop spans 14 amino acids. The CDR3 nucleotides read TGTGCCAGCAGCACCCTGACAGGGAGCTATGGCTACACCTTC. Its translation: CASSTLTGSYGYTF.

This sequence joins TRBV5-1 and TRBJ1-3; no firm D call. The CDR3 runs 14 residues. The V and J ends lost 3 bases and 0 bases respectively, with 7 bases between them. CDR1 and CDR2 from the germline V gene are SGHRS and YFSETQ. The CDR3 DNA reads as TGCGCCAGCAGCTACCAGTCCTCTGGAAACACCATATATTTT. As protein: CASSYQSSGNTIYF. Looking up the rest from reference TRBV5-1 and TRBJ1-3 gives the full variable domain: KAGVTQTPRYLIKTRGQQVTLSCSPISGHRSVSWYQQTPGQGLQFLFEYFSETQRNKGNFPGRFSGRQFSNSRSEMNVSTLELGDSALYLCASSYQSSGNTIYFGEGSWLTVV.

The chain combines TRBV27 with TRBJ2-1, with TRBD1 matching 7 bases. J was trimmed by 9 bases and V by 0 bases; bases with no gene match: 5. The CDR3 is made up of 14 amino acids. The germline gives CDR1 MNHEY, CDR2 SMNVEV (reference sequence). CDR3 DNA sequence: TGTGCCAGCAGTTTATCAAAGGGGGCGCGTGAGCAGTTCTTC. The encoded protein is CASSLSKGAREQFF.

V is TRBV7-9 and J is TRBJ2-7; no clear D gene. The CDR3 length is 14 residues. V lost 1 base and J 3 bases, leaving 10 bases between the germline ends. The germline CDR1 and CDR2 sequences are SEHNR and FQNEAQ (reference sequence). The CDR3 protein is CASSLGVGFYEQYF. The CDR3 DNA reads as TGTGCCAGCAGCTTAGGAGTGGGATTCTACGAGCAGTACTTC.

The chain has TRBV4-3 and TRBJ2-5; TRBD1 might be the D (5 bases). Trimming shortened V by 0 bases and J by 5 bases, and 13 bases separated the two germline ends. The CDR3 extends over 15 amino acids. CDR1 is LGHNA and CDR2 is YSLEER in the germline V gene. The CDR3 reads CASSQDPGPRETQYF. For the CDR3, the DNA is TGCGCCAGCAGCCAAGACCCAGGGCCGAGGGAGACCCAGTACTTC.

The rearrangement joins TRBV30 to TRBJ2-2, with D hard to call. The CDR3 is 15 residues long. Germline values: CDR1 GTSNPN, CDR2 SVGIG (reference sequence). V lost 0 bases, J lost 4 bases, and 12 bases lay in between. This CDR3 reads CAWSVGRKFTGELFF. The CDR3 DNA is TGTGCCTGGAGTGTTGGCAGAAAGTTCACCGGGGAGCTGTTTTTT.

V and J are TRBV11-1 and TRBJ2-2; 14 bases are a match to TRBD2. CDR1 and CDR2 (germline): SGHAT, FQDESV (reference sequence). CDR3 length equals 16 residues. The V gene end was trimmed by 5 bases and the J gene end by 6 bases; junction bases not matched to a gene: 5. CDR3 loop: CASSPGLAGVSGELFF. The CDR3 nucleotides read TGTGCCAGCAGCCCGGGACTAGCGGGAGTGTCCGGGGAGCTGTTTTTT.

The chain joins TRBV4-3 to TRBJ2-3, with no clear D. Germline values: CDR1 LGHNA, CDR2 YSLEER. This CDR3 contains 15 residues. V was trimmed by 0 bases and J by 2 bases, leaving 9 bases between them. CDR3: CASSQDTANTDTQYF. The CDR3 DNA sequence: TGCGCCAGCAGCCAAGATACCGCGAACACAGATACGCAGTATTTT.

The rearrangement uses TRBV5-1 and TRBJ2-4, with TRBD2 matching 10 bases. The germline V gene encodes CDR1 SGHRS and CDR2 YFSETQ. This CDR3 contains 15 residues. Trimming cost V 1 base and J 3 bases; bases outside gene matches: 1. In DNA, the CDR3 is TGCGCCAGCAGCTTGAGGACTAGCGGCAAAAACATTCAGTACTTC. It codes for CASSLRTSGKNIQYF.

V usage is TRBV6-5 and J usage is TRBJ2-7; 8 bases agree with TRBD2. From germline, CDR1 is MNHEY and CDR2 SVGAGI. V shed 4 bases, J shed 0 bases, and the junction held 2 bases outside the gene matches. The CDR3 runs 14 residues. CDR3 amino acids: CASSWSGSSYEQYF. CDR3 bases: TGTGCCAGCAGTTGGAGCGGGAGCTCCTACGAGCAGTACTTC.

The V call is TRBV2, the J call TRBJ2-1; D is unresolved. This CDR3 is 14 amino acids long. Germline V gene data show CDR1 as SNHLY and CDR2 as FYNNEI. The V gene lost 6 bases and the J gene lost 0 bases, with 9 bases spanning the gap. CDR3 DNA sequence: TGTGCCAGCAGGGCGCAGAGCTCCTACAATGAGCAGTTCTTC. It yields the protein CASRAQSSYNEQFF.